This TCR beta chain was identified in a study of T cells in Graves' hyperthyroidism and ophthalmopathy. Amplification of TCR beta CDR3 regions was performed using RNA transcripts as template. HTBI primers were employed in a first-round RT-PCR of the TCR CDR3. TCRdb called the multiplex PCR reads again in MiXCR, with one record for every CDR3 protein. The sample has over 250,000 distinct CDR3 sequences, 25% to 30% seen once; the top ten hold roughly a quarter. Trimming left V 7 bases short and J 5 bases short, with 17 bases between. From germline, CDR1 is SQVTM and CDR2 ANQGSEA. This CDR3 is 13 amino acids long. Clinical symptoms, serum thyroxine and TRAb, thyroid ultrasound and orbital computed tomography were used for the diagnoses.

The chain joins TRBV29-1 to TRBJ2-5; tentative D call: TRBD2 (5 bases). The sequence was collected from a man aged 35 to 55 with Graves' hyperthyroidism that later progressed to Graves' ophthalmopathy. Sequencing was done on a sample of blood. DNA for the CDR3: TGCAGCGCCTCGAGCGGCGGCCGGGAGACCCAGTACTTC. As protein: CSASSGGRETQYF.